The 10 T cell receptor beta chains given below trace back to one sample, sequenced in a study of blood T cell repertoires in COVID-19. Using immunoSEQ multiplex PCR, the repertoire was profiled, and TCRdb retains in-frame clones only, with some absent. The sample lists 130,000 to 150,000 clones, about nine tenths occurring once. The material sequenced was peripheral blood. The origin of the receptors is a man aged 50 to 59 with active or convalescent COVID-19.

This sequence joins TRBV5-1 and TRBJ2-2, with D perhaps TRBD2 (5 bases). V shed 3 bases and J shed 0 bases, with 9 bases lying between them. The CDR3 is made up of 15 amino acids. Germline V gene data show CDR1 as SGHRS and CDR2 as YFSETQ. The chain's CDR3 is CASSSATTNTGELFF. As DNA, the CDR3 is TGCGCCAGCAGCTCCGCGACTACGAACACCGGGGAGCTGTTTTTT.

The chain joins TRBV7-9 to TRBJ2-5; D is uncertain. V shed 0 bases and J shed 1 base, with 9 bases lying between them. The CDR3 spans 15 residues. Germline values: CDR1 SEHNR, CDR2 FQNEAQ (reference sequence). The CDR3 DNA sequence: TGTGCCAGCAGCTTAGCTAGTAGCCGCCAAGAGACCCAGTACTTC. Protein: CASSLASSRQETQYF.

The J gene is TRBJ2-2, the V gene TRBV12-3 or TRBV12-4; TRBD1 might be the D (5 bases). V was cut by 6 bases and J by 4 bases, with 9 bases left in between. The CDR3 length is 13 residues. CDR3 DNA: TGTGCCAGCAGGGCCCAGGGCACCGGGGAGCTGTTTTTT. Translated: CASRAQGTGELFF.

The V gene is TRBV13, the J gene TRBJ1-2; a possible D gene is TRBD1 (5 bases). CDR1 PRHDT and CDR2 FYEKMQ come from the germline V gene (reference sequence). Trimming took 1 base from V and 4 from J, leaving 10 bases between them. CDR3 length: 14 residues. CDR3 region: CASSLVRGTYGYTF. CDR3 in DNA: TGTGCCAGCAGCTTAGTTCGGGGGACCTATGGCTACACCTTC.

In its sample, this clone was seen a few times. The V and J genes are TRBV30 and TRBJ2-7; D not certain. From germline, CDR1 is GTSNPN and CDR2 SVGIG (reference sequence). V was shortened by 2 bases and J by 0 bases, with 11 bases between the two germline ends. The CDR3 runs to 14 residues. The CDR3 nucleotides read TGTGCCTGGAGTCGGCAGGCGACCTCCTACGAGCAGTACTTC. It is translated as CAWSRQATSYEQYF.

The J gene is TRBJ2-5, the V gene TRBV5-1, with 11 positions matching TRBD2. V was clipped by 2 bases and J by 2 bases; unmatched bases: 2. From germline, CDR1 is SGHRS and CDR2 YFSETQ. This CDR3 spans 15 amino acids. The CDR3 protein is CASSFTSGRQETQYF. Here the CDR3 DNA reads TGCGCCAGCAGCTTTACTAGCGGGAGACAAGAGACCCAGTACTTC.

The chain joins TRBV29-1 to TRBJ2-7; TRBD1 aligns across 7 bases. The V gene end was trimmed by 2 bases and the J gene end by 6 bases; junction bases not matched to a gene: 4. Per the germline V gene, CDR1 is SQVTM and CDR2 is ANQGSEA. The CDR3 runs 12 residues. CDR3 loop: CSVETGESEQYF. The CDR3 coding sequence is TGCAGCGTTGAAACAGGGGAAAGCGAGCAGTACTTC.

The chain couples TRBV11-2 to TRBJ2-7, with 15 bases identical to TRBD2. Germline assignment: CDR1 SGHAT and CDR2 FQNNGV. This CDR3 region has 18 residues. J was trimmed by 7 bases and V by 3 bases; bases with no gene match: 13. The CDR3: CASSFRTSGRASQGEQYF. CDR3 nucleotides: TGTGCCAGCAGCTTCCGGACTAGCGGGAGGGCCAGTCAGGGGGAGCAGTACTTC.

The J gene is TRBJ2-7, the V gene TRBV28, with 10 nucleotides matching TRBD1. Germline V gene data show CDR1 as MDHEN and CDR2 as SYDVKM. CDR3 length: 16 residues. J was trimmed by 0 bases and V by 5 bases; bases with no gene match: 7. The CDR3 bases are TGTGCCAGCAGTCCCCCGGGACAGGGGTCCTCCTACGAGCAGTACTTC. It encodes CASSPPGQGSSYEQYF.

The chain has TRBV27 and TRBJ1-5, with unresolved D. This CDR3 is built from 14 residues. V lost 4 bases, J lost 0 bases, and 7 bases lay in between. Germline lookup yields CDR1 MNHEY and CDR2 SMNVEV (reference sequence). The CDR3, as DNA: TGTGCCAGCAGTTCGAGGCTTAGCAATCAGCCCCAGCATTTT. Translating gives CASSSRLSNQPQHF.